The text below deals with one T cell receptor beta chain. Its antigen is not identified. The record originates from a study of long-term antiretroviral therapy in people with HIV. Runs used v3.0 of the immunoSEQ assay and were done at survey level. Sequencing aimed to cover about 40,000-55,000 T-cell genomes per sample. Generated by immunoSEQ multiplex PCR, the TCRdb table keeps only in-frame clones and is missing some. The table includes roughly 14,000 clones, around 82% detected once. The V gene's germline CDR1 is MNHEY and CDR2 SMNVEV (reference sequence). CDR3 length: 14 amino acids. J lost 7 bases, V lost 5 bases, and 4 bases had no gene match. Study outcomes and limitations: Gathering of blood took place between 2004 and 2017, possibly under older ART regimens. The range of CDR3 lengths in HIV repertoires proved narrower than that found in controls. Within the repertoire, clones expanded before ART were dominant at all time points.

The receptor was isolated from a man aged 40-55 years with HIV. The genes are TRBV27 and TRBJ1-6; 8 bases map to TRBD1. Sequencing used unsorted PBMCs, obtained 3.1 years after starting antiretroviral therapy. CDR3 sequence (DNA): TGTGCCAGCAGTCCCGGGACAGGCAATTCACCCCTCCACTTT. Translation gives CASSPGTGNSPLHF.